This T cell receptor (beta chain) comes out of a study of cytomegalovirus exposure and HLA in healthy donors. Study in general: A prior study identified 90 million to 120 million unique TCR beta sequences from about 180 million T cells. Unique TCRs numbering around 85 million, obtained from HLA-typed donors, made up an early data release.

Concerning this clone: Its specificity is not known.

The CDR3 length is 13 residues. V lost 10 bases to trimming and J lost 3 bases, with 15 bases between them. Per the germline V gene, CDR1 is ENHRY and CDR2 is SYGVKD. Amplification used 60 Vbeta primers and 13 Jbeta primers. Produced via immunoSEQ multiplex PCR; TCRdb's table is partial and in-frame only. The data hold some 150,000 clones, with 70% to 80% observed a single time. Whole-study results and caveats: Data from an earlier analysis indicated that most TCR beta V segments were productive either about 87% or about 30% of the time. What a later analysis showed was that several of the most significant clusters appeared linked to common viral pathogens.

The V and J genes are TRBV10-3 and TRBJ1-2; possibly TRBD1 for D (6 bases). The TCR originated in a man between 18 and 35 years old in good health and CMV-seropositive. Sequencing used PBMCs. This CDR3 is CATTGSDDYGYTF. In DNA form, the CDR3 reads TGTGCCACTACAGGGTCGGATGACTATGGCTACACCTTC.